The rows below give T cell receptor beta chains drawn from one sample of a study of CD8+CD57+ T cells in acquired aplastic anemia. One entry per CDR3 protein, called by TCRdb with MiXCR from the reads. Altogether fewer than 250,000 distinct CDR3 sequences are present, around 43% being singletons, with the ten largest covering less than 9%. The sample taken for sequencing was sorted CD4+, CD8+, or CD8+CD57+ T cells (not recorded which) from PBMCs. The receptors come from a human donor with aplastic anemia. CDR3s include the opening cysteine and the closing phenylalanine or tryptophan. For some rows the clone size is stated as once, few or many, or as a class when expanded; others skip it.

length: 13; size: NA; V: TRBV7-8; CDR3: CASSPKQGAGNTF
length: 16; size: NA; V: TRBV7-3; CDR3: CASRLERRRNTGELFF
length: 12; size: many; V: TRBV27; CDR3: CASSPEGQPQHF
length: 17; size: few; V: TRBV7-9; CDR3: CASSTHDRGGVGDIQYF
length: 13; size: many; V: TRBV6-5; CDR3: CASSMGLGPEQYF
length: 17; size: NA; V: TRBV7-8; CDR3: CASSLFRLAGASYEQYF
length: 12; size: many; V: TRBV7-2; CDR3: CASSLYLYEQYF
length: 15; size: NA; V: TRBV29-1; CDR3: CSVAPPRSSYNEQFF
length: 15; size: once; V: TRBV9; CDR3: CASSVGRAMNTEAFF
length: 12; size: NA; V: TRBV20-1; CDR3: CSARQRAYEQYF
length: 15; size: NA; V: TRBV7-2; CDR3: CASSQDSGARETQYF
length: 13; size: many; V: TRBV5-4; CDR3: CASSFNRVNEQYF
length: 14; size: NA; V: TRBV7-2; CDR3: CASSLGLAGEVQYF
length: 18; size: NA; V: TRBV2; CDR3: CASSDVSGGARYTDTQYF
length: 16; size: few; V: TRBV4-1; CDR3: CASSQTSGVRDQPQHF
length: 15; size: many; V: TRBV6-1; CDR3: CASSEETGRSEKLFF
length: 14; size: NA; V: TRBV27; CDR3: CASTKGGMNTEAFF
length: 13; size: NA; V: TRBV30; CDR3: CAGDEQKGYEQYF
length: 15; size: NA; V: TRBV25-1; CDR3: CASSIQGGRTDTQYF
length: 18; size: many; V: TRBV7-3; CDR3: CASSLTSVTRLEVYEQYF
length: 16; size: NA; V: TRBV9; CDR3: CASSPSGTSGIDEQFF
length: 13; size: NA; V: TRBV2; CDR3: CASSELGYHEQYF
length: 16; size: many; V: TRBV7-9; CDR3: CASSLASRGDTDTQYF
length: 14; size: NA; V: TRBV12-3/TRBV12-4; CDR3: CASSPRVRAYEQYF
length: 13; size: NA; V: TRBV2; CDR3: CASSERDSYGYTF
length: 15; size: many; V: TRBV20-1; CDR3: CSTRYNRGLPYGYTF
length: 16; size: NA; V: TRBV6-5; CDR3: CASSRLETSVNYGYTF
length: 15; size: many; V: TRBV7-8; CDR3: CASRGDGGLRNEQFF
length: 13; size: NA; V: TRBV7-2; CDR3: CASSLGLNYEQYF
length: 13; size: many; V: TRBV11-3; CDR3: CASSLDPGYEQFF
length: 14; size: NA; V: TRBV29-1; CDR3: CSVGRSVYSYEQYF
length: 17; size: NA; V: TRBV20-1; CDR3: CSAARDRGIFNTDTQYF
length: 16; size: NA; V: TRBV27; CDR3: CASSPTSGLSSYEQYF
length: 12; size: many; V: TRBV5-6; CDR3: CASSLGGGELFF
length: 12; size: few; V: TRBV9; CDR3: CASSVGGYEQYF
length: 13; size: many; V: TRBV12-3/TRBV12-4; CDR3: CASSYRVNQPQHF
length: 15; size: many; V: TRBV9; CDR3: CASSPYTGTADVVFF
length: 14; size: NA; V: TRBV18; CDR3: CASSSPNMVGEQYF
length: 15; size: NA; V: TRBV10-3; CDR3: CAIRSADRASYEQYF
length: 13; size: many; V: TRBV2; CDR3: CASLGGFSYEQYF
length: 13; size: NA; V: TRBV29-1; CDR3: CSVGGGRGTEAFF
length: 16; size: NA; V: TRBV20-1; CDR3: CSARPDRDSNNSPLHF
length: 13; size: many; V: TRBV12-3/TRBV12-4; CDR3: CASSLNSGETQYF
length: 15; size: many; V: TRBV6-1; CDR3: CASSVTVIADYGYTF
length: 14; size: many; V: TRBV4-2; CDR3: CASSQVDRDHEQYF
length: 14; size: few; V: TRBV29-1; CDR3: CSVEDLGEELEAFF
length: 13; size: many; V: TRBV19; CDR3: CASNPGTVAEAFF
length: 11; size: NA; V: TRBV29-1; CDR3: CSVETGYEQYF
length: 14; size: NA; V: TRBV7-2; CDR3: CASSVDRETYEQYF
length: 14; size: NA; V: TRBV6-5; CDR3: CASRLQGMNTEAFF
length: 13; size: NA; V: TRBV2; CDR3: CASSDPGLSPLHF
length: 12; size: NA; V: TRBV2; CDR3: CASSTGDHEQYF
length: 12; size: many; V: TRBV11-2; CDR3: CASRRDYNEQFF
length: 16; size: NA; V: TRBV20-1; CDR3: CSAASPVTSGLDEQFF
length: 14; size: NA; V: TRBV18; CDR3: CASSPLVSRDTIYF